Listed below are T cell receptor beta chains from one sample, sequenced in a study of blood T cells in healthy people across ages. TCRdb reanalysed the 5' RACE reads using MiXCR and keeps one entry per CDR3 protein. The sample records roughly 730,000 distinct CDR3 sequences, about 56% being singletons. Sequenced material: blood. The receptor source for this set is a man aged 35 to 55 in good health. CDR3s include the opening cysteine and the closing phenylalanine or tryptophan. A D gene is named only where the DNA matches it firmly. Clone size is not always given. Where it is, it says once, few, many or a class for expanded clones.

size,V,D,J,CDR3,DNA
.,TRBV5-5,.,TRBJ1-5,CASSFDRLNQPQHF,TGTGCCAGCAGCTTCGACAGGCTCAATCAGCCCCAGCATTTT
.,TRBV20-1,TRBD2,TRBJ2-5,CSATPLAGVQETQYF,TGCAGTGCTACGCCCCTAGCGGGAGTCCAAGAGACCCAGTACTTC
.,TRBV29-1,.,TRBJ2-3,CSVEEGITDTQYF,TGCAGCGTTGAAGAGGGGATCACAGATACGCAGTATTTT
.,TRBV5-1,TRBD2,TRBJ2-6,CASSLGGGASGANVLTF,TGCGCTAGCAGCTTGGGCGGGGGGGCCTCTGGGGCCAACGTCCTGACTTTC
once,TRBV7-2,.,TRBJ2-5,CASSLLWPSETQYF,TGTGCCAGCAGCTTACTCTGGCCGTCGGAGACCCAGTACTTC
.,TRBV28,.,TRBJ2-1,CASSLGIPGEQFF,TGTGCCAGCAGTTTAGGGATCCCAGGGGAGCAGTTCTTC
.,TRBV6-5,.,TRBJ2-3,CASSYSKGRSDTQYF,TGTGCCAGCAGTTACTCGAAAGGTCGGTCAGATACGCAGTATTTT
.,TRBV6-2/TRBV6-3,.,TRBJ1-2,CASSYGDYGYTF,TGTGCCAGCAGTTACGGTGACTATGGCTACACCTTC
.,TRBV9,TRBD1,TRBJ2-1,CASSDPFDRAGNEQFF,TGTGCCAGCAGCGACCCCTTCGACAGGGCCGGCAATGAGCAGTTCTTC
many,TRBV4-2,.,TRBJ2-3,CASSQSDTQYF,TGTGCCAGCAGCCAATCAGATACGCAGTATTTT
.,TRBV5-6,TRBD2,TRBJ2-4,CASSIVMAGEDIQYF,TGTGCCAGCAGCATTGTCATGGCGGGAGAAGACATTCAGTACTTC
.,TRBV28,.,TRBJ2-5,CASSPERSAQYF,TGTGCCAGCAGCCCCGAGCGGTCGGCCCAGTACTTC
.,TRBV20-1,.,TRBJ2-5,CSAHGDQETQYF,TGCAGTGCCCACGGGGATCAAGAGACCCAGTACTTC
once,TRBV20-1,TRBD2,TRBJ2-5,CSAPRRTSGSLETQYF,TGCAGTGCTCCTCGACGGACTAGCGGGAGTCTGGAGACCCAGTACTTC
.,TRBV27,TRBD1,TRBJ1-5,CASSLGQGKPQHF,TGTGCCAGCAGTCTGGGACAGGGGAAGCCCCAGCATTTT
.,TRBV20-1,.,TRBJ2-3,CSALDPVAVTDTQYF,TGCAGTGCGCTCGATCCCGTTGCGGTCACAGATACGCAGTATTTT
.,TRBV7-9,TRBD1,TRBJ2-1,CASSLTDRGDEQFF,TGTGCCAGCAGCTTAACGGACAGGGGTGATGAGCAGTTCTTC
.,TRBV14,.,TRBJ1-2,CASSQEDRGTLYGYTF,TGTGCCAGCAGCCAAGAAGATAGGGGTACCCTCTATGGCTACACCTTC
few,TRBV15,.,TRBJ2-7,CATSRVYDSYEQYF,TGTGCCACCAGCAGAGTCTACGATTCCTACGAGCAGTACTTC
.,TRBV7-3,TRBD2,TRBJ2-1,CASRLAGSYNEQFF,TGTGCCAGCAGACTAGCGGGCTCCTACAATGAGCAGTTCTTC
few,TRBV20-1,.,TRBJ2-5,CSARDYREQETQYF,TGCAGTGCTAGAGATTACCGCGAGCAGGAGACCCAGTACTTC
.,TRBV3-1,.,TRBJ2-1,CASSQFGGRGQDNEQFF,TGTGCCAGCAGCCAATTCGGGGGGAGGGGGCAGGACAATGAGCAGTTCTTC
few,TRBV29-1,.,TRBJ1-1,CSVGHAEAFF,TGCAGCGTTGGGCACGCTGAAGCTTTCTTT
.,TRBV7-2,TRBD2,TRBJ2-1,CASSWTSGRQNEQFF,TGTGCCAGCAGCTGGACTAGCGGGAGACAGAATGAGCAGTTCTTC
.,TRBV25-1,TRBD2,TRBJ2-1,CASSEYLADNNEQFF,TGTGCCAGCAGTGAATATCTAGCGGATAACAATGAGCAGTTCTTC
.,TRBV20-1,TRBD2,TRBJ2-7,CSATLTSGINWGSYEQYF,TGCAGTGCTACACTGACTAGCGGGATTAATTGGGGTTCCTACGAGCAGTACTTC
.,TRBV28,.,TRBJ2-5,CASSHPRRAGEQYF,TGTGCCAGCAGCCATCCCCGCAGGGCCGGTGAGCAGTACTTC
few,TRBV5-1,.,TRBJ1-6,CASSPGGGAGNSPLHF,TGCGCCAGCAGCCCCGGTGGGGGGGCTGGGAATTCACCCCTCCACTTT
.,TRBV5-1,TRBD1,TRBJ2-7,CASSLRPVGTGVYEQYF,TGCGCCAGCAGCTTACGCCCTGTCGGGACAGGGGTTTACGAGCAGTACTTC
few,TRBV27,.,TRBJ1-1,CASSSVFTEAFF,TGTGCCAGCAGTTCCGTATTCACTGAAGCTTTCTTT
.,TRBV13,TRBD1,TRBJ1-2,CASSLGDRPNYGYTF,TGTGCCAGCAGCTTAGGGGACAGGCCTAACTATGGCTACACCTTC
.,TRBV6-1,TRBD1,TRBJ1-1,CATFRGLDTEAFF,TGTGCCACATTCAGGGGGCTAGACACTGAAGCTTTCTTT
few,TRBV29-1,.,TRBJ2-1,CSVVNRPTEQFF,TGCAGCGTTGTAAACAGACCAACAGAGCAGTTCTTC
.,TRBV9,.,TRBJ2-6,CASSPAGLPGANVLTF,TGTGCCAGCAGCCCAGCGGGCCTCCCTGGGGCCAACGTCCTGACTTTC
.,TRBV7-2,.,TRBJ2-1,CASSLKGTGLTLYNEQFF,TGTGCCAGCAGCTTAAAGGGAACAGGACTAACTCTATACAATGAGCAGTTCTTC
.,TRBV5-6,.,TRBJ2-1,CASSPLTGNEQFF,TGTGCCAGCAGCCCACTAACTGGGAATGAGCAGTTCTTC
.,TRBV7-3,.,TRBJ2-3,CASSVSPATDTQYF,TGTGCCAGCAGCGTAAGTCCAGCCACAGATACGCAGTATTTT
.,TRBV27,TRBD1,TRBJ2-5,CASSLSNRGLGETQYF,TGTGCCAGCAGTTTATCTAACAGGGGATTGGGAGAGACCCAGTACTTC
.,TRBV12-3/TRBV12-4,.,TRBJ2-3,CASSLTRGQGTDTQYF,TGTGCCAGCAGTCTCACGAGGGGACAAGGCACAGATACGCAGTATTTT
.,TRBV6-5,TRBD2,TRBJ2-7,CASSSGLAARSGYEQYF,TGTGCCAGCAGTTCGGGACTAGCGGCCCGGAGTGGCTACGAGCAGTACTTC
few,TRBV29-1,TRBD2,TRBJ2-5,CSVDKRDLQETQYF,TGCAGCGTTGATAAGCGGGACCTACAAGAGACCCAGTACTTC
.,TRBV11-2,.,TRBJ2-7,CASSLEALVGEQYF,TGTGCCAGCAGCTTAGAAGCTCTTGTAGGCGAGCAGTACTTC
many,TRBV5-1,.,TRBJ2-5,CASSLVVGETQYF,TGTGCCAGCAGCTTAGTGGTCGGAGAGACCCAGTACTTC
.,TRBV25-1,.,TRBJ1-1,CASSESRESTEVFF,TGTGCCAGCAGTGAGTCGAGGGAATCCACTGAAGTTTTCTTT
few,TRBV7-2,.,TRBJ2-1,CASSLASGHYNEQFF,TGTGCCAGCAGCTTAGCGAGCGGACACTACAATGAGCAGTTCTTC
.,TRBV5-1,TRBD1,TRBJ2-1,CASSLSTGDYIEQFF,TGCGCCAGCAGCTTGTCGACAGGGGATTACATTGAGCAGTTCTTC
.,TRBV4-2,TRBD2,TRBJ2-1,CASSGASGRASGGQFF,TGTGCCAGCAGTGGGGCTAGCGGGAGGGCCTCTGGGGGGCAGTTCTTC
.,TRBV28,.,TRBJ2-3,CASNPLAESTDTQYF,TGTGCCAGCAATCCCTTAGCGGAAAGCACAGATACGCAGTATTTT
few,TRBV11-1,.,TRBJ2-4,CASSPERSRGTEQNIQYF,TGTGCCAGCAGCCCAGAAAGGAGTCGCGGGACAGAGCAAAACATTCAGTACTTC
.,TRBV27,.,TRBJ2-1,CASSLGGLPNEQFF,TGTGCCAGCAGTTTGGGGGGCTTGCCCAATGAGCAGTTCTTC
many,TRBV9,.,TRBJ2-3,CASSVGLELTDTQYF,TGTGCCAGCAGCGTAGGACTGGAACTCACAGATACGCAGTATTTT
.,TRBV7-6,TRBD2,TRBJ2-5,CASSFLGGGKKTQYF,TGTGCCAGCAGTTTCCTCGGGGGGGGCAAGAAGACCCAGTACTTC